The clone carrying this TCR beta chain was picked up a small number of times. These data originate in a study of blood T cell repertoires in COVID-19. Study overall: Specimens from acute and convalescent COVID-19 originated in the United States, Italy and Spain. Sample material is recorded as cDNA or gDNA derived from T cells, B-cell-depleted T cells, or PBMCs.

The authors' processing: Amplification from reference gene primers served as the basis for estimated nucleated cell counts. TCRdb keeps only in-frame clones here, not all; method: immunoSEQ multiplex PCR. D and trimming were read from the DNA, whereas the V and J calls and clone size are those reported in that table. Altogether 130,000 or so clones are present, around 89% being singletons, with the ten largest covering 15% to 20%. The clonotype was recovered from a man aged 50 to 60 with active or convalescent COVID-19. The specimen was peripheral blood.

The CDR3 loop reads CASSFPGLAVPYEQYF. For the CDR3, the DNA is TGTGCCAGCAGTTTTCCGGGACTAGCGGTACCCTACGAGCAGTACTTC. The chain combines TRBV2 with TRBJ2-7; 11 bases line up with TRBD2. The germline CDR1 and CDR2 sequences are SNHLY and FYNNEI. The trim removed 5 bases at V and 2 bases at J, leaving 8 bases unmatched. The CDR3 length is 16 residues.